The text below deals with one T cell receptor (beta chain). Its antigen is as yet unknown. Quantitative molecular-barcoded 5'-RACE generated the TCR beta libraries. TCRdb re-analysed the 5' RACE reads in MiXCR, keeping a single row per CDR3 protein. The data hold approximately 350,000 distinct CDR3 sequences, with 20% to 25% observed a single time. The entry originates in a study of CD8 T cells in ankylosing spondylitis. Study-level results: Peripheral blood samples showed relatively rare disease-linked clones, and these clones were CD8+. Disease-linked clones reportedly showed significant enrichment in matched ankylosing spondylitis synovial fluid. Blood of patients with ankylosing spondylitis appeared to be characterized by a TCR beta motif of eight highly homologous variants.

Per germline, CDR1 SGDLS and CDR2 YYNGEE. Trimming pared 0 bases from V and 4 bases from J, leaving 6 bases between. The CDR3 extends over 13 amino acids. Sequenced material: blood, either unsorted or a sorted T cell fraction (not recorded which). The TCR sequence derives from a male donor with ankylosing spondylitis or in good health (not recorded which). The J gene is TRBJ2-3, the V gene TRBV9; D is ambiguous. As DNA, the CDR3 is TGTGCCAGCAGCGTAGTTCGCCCAGATACGCAGTATTTT. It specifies CASSVVRPDTQYF.